Included here is one TCR beta chain sequence, with context. Antigen specificity is unknown. This entry comes from a study of T cell responses to AZD1222 COVID-19 vaccine. Broader study findings: Researchers report vaccine-associated CD4 TCRs spanning spike, with dominance at 160-218 and 743-854.

Generated by immunoSEQ multiplex PCR, the TCRdb table keeps only in-frame clones and is missing some. The sample consists of 50,000 to 65,000 clones, about 90% of them appearing once. Germline V lookup: CDR1 SEHNR, CDR2 FQNEAQ (reference sequence). Trimming removed 5 bases at V and 2 bases at J, with 13 bases between. The length of the CDR3 is 14 residues. This clonotype was obtained from an adult in good health. This chain links TRBV7-9 with TRBJ2-7; D is undetermined. The input for sequencing was peripheral blood, taken on day 0 of AZD1222 vaccination. CDR3 amino acids: CASSLVRPPYEQYF. The CDR3 coding sequence is TGTGCCAGCAGCCTCGTCAGGCCTCCCTACGAGCAGTACTTC.